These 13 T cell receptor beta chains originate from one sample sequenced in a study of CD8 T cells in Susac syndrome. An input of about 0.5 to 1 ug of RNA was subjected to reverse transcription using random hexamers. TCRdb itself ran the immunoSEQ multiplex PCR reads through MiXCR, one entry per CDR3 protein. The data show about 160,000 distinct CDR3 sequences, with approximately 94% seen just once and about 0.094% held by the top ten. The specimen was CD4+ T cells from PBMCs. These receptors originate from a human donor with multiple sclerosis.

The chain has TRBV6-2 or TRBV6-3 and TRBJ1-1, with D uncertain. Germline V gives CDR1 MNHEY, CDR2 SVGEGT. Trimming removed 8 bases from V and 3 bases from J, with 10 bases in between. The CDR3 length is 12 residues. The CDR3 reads CASLTPDTEAFF. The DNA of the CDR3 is TGTGCCAGCTTGACCCCGGACACTGAAGCTTTCTTT.

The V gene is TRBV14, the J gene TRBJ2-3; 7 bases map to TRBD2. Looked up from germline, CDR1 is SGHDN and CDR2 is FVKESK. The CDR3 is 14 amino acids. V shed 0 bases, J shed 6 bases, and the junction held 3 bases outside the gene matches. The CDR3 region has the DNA TGTGCCAGCAGCCAAGATTTCGGGGGGGATACGCAGTATTTT. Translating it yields CASSQDFGGDTQYF. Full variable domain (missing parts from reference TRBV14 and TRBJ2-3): EAGVTQFPSHSVIEKGQTVTLRCDPISGHDNLYWYRRVMGKEIKFLLHFVKESKQDESGMPNNRFLAERTGGTYSTLKVQPAELEDSGVYFCASSQDFGGDTQYFGPGTRLTVL.

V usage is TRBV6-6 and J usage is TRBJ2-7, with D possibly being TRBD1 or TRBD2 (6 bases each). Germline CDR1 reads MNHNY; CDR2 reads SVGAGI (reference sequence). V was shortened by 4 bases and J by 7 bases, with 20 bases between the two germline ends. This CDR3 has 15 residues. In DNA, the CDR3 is TGTGCCAGCAGTTTTATCGGGGGCCCGGGCGGGGAGCAGTACTTC. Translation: CASSFIGGPGGEQYF.

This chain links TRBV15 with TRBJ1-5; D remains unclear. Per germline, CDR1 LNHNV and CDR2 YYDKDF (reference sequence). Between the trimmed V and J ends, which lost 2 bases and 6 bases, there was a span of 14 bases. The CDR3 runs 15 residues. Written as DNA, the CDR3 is TGTGCCACCAGCAGACGAGGCGGGGTTGGTCAGCCCCAGCATTTT. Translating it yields CATSRRGGVGQPQHF.

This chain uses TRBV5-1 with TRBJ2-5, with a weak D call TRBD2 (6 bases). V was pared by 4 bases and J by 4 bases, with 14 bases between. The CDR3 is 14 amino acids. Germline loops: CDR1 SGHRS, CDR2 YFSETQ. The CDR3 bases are TGCGCCAGCAGCCTCTATAGCGGAGGAGAGACCCAGTACTTC. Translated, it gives CASSLYSGGETQYF.

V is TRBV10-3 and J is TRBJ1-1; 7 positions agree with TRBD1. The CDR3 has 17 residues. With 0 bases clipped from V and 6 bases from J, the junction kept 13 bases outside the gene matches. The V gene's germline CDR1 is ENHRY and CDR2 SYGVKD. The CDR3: CAISESFWDSSQPEAFF. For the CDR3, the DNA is TGTGCCATCAGTGAGTCGTTTTGGGACAGTAGTCAACCTGAAGCTTTCTTT.

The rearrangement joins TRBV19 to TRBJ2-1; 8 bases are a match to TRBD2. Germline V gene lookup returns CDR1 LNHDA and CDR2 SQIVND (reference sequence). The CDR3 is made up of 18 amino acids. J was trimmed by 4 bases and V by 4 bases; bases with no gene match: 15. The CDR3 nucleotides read TGTGCCAGTAGTAAGTCGGGGGCTGGTACTAGCGGTTACAATGAGCAGTTCTTC. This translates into CASSKSGAGTSGYNEQFF.

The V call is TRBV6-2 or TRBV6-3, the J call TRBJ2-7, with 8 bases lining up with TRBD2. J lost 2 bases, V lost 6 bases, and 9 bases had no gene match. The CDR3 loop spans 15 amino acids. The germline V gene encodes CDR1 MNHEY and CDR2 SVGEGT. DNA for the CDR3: TGTGCCAGCAGGGTAGGGAGCGGGAGTACCTACGAGCAGTACTTC. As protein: CASRVGSGSTYEQYF.

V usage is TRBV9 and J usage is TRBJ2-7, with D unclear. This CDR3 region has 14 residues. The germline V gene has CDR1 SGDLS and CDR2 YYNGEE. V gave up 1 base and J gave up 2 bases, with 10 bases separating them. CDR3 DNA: TGTGCCAGCAGCGTAAACCCCTGGACCTACGAGCAGTACTTC. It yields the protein CASSVNPWTYEQYF.

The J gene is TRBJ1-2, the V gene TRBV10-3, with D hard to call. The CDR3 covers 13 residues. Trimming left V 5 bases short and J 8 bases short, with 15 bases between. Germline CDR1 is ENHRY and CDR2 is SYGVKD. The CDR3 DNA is TGTGCCATCAGTAACCGGGCTGAAGGGGGCTACACCTTC. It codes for CAISNRAEGGYTF.

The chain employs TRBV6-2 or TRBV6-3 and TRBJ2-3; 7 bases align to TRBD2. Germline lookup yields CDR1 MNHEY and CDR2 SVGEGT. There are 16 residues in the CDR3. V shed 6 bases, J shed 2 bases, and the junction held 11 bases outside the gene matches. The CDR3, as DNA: TGTGCCAGCAGCTCTCCCGCCGGGGGGTACACAGATACGCAGTATTTT. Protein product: CASSSPAGGYTDTQYF.

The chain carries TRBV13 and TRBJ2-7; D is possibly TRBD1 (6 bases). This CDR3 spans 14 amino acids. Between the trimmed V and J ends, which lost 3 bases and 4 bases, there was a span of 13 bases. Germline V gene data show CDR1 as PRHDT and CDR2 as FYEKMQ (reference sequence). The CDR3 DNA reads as TGTGCCAGCAGCTTCGACAGGAACCCTTACGAGCAGTACTTC. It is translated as CASSFDRNPYEQYF.

The CDR3 DNA sequence: TGCAGTGCTAGAGAAGCGCGATCCTACGAGCAGTACTTC. Protein sequence: CSAREARSYEQYF. The rearrangement uses TRBV20-1 and TRBJ2-7, with unresolved D. The CDR3 contains 13 residues. V gave up 0 bases and J gave up 1 base, with 7 bases separating them. CDR1 is DFQATT, CDR2 SNEGSKA, per germline (reference sequence).